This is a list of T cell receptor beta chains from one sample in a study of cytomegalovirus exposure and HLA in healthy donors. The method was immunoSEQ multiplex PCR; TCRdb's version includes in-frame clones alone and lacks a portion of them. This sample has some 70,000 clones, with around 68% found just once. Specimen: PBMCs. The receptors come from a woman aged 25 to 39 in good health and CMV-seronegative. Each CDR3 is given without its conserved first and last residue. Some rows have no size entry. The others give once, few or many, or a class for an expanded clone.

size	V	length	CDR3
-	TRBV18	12	ASSPGRGVDEQF
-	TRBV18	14	ASSPPGGQGNQPQH
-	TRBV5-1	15	ASSWGLAGGYTDTQY
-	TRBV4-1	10	ASSLPAETQY
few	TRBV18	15	ASSPSSGGAFSYEQY
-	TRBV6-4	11	ASTEVTAYEQY
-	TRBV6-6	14	ASSGSGLSGANVLT
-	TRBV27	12	ASSFWGSGEKLF
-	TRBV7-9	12	ASSLVSQGFEQF
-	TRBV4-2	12	ASSQDEGNSPLH
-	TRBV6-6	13	ASSPRAGGPDTQY
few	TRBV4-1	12	ASSQEQGTYEQY
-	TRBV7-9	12	ASSPIQFTGELF
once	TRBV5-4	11	ASSSQGGHPQH
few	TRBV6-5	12	ASRGTSGSYEQY
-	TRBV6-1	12	ASSQRTGSEKLF
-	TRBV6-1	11	ASRTSGTDTQY
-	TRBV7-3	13	ASSLTGDGYNEQF
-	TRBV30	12	AWSGRDSGNTIY
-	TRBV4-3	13	ASSQGTGGNYGYT
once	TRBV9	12	ASSDGDWDSPLH
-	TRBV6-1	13	ASRVAVATNEKLF
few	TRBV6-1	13	ASSEPWTGVVGYT
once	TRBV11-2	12	ASSLVGSTDTQY
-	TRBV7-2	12	ASSLADRGQPQH
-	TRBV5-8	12	ASIRGLYNSPLH
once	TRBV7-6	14	ASSLGAGTDNQPQH
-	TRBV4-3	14	ASSQEPQTGYEKLF
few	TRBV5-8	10	ASSLRNEGYT
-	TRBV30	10	AWSLQGHIQY
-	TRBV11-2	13	ASSLASGSWGEQY
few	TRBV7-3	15	ASSLRTSGSSYNEQF
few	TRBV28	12	ASILGGATETQY
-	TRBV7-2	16	ASSLEPPSVRPLNEQF
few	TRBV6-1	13	ASRPGQGAGNTIY
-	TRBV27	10	ASSVWTGEAF
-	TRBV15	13	ATSRVGTGFQPQH
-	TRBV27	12	ATRNTGENQPQH
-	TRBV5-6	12	ASRIRGGVYEQY
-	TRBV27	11	ASSLWGVGELF
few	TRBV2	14	ASKGSRTGKADTQY
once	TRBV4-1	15	ASSFGSRLGGANVLT
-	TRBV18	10	ASSPLEAEAF